The rows below give T cell receptor beta chains drawn from one sample of a study of regulatory dendritic cells for organ transplantation. Clones were read by immunoSEQ multiplex PCR, and TCRdb kept only the in-frame ones, dropping some. The data contain around 29,000 clones, roughly 84% of them singletons. Sequencing was performed on naive CD8+ T cells from blood. These receptors were collected from a human donor in good health. Both conserved end residues are part of each CDR3. D genes are given only for firm matches. Only part of the rows carry a size: once, few, many, or a class if the clone is expanded.

j_gene: TRBJ1-6
abundance: -
d_gene: -
v_gene: TRBV9
CDR3aa: CASSVEDRRSPLHF
CDR3nt: TGTGCCAGCAGCGTAGAGGACAGAAGGTCACCCCTCCACTTT

j_gene: TRBJ1-2
abundance: -
d_gene: -
v_gene: TRBV5-4
CDR3aa: CASSLVPADYGYTF
CDR3nt: TGTGCCAGCAGCTTGGTCCCGGCGGACTATGGCTACACCTTC

j_gene: TRBJ2-7
abundance: -
d_gene: -
v_gene: TRBV7-9
CDR3aa: CASSPRQAFTEEQYF
CDR3nt: TGTGCCAGCAGCCCTCGACAGGCTTTTACGGAAGAGCAGTACTTC

j_gene: TRBJ2-7
abundance: -
d_gene: -
v_gene: TRBV4-1
CDR3aa: CASSRVLEGGLYEQYF
CDR3nt: TGCGCCAGCAGCCGTGTCCTCGAGGGGGGACTATACGAGCAGTACTTC

j_gene: TRBJ2-7
abundance: once
d_gene: -
v_gene: TRBV9
CDR3aa: CASSAPGGTYEQYF
CDR3nt: TGTGCCAGCAGCGCCCCAGGGGGGACGTACGAGCAGTACTTC

j_gene: TRBJ2-1
abundance: few
d_gene: -
v_gene: TRBV5-1
CDR3aa: CASSLSGYDEQFF
CDR3nt: TGCGCCAGCAGCTTGTCAGGGTATGATGAGCAGTTCTTC

j_gene: TRBJ1-4
abundance: -
d_gene: -
v_gene: TRBV7-9
CDR3aa: CASSFVQVATNEKLFF
CDR3nt: TGTGCCAGCAGCTTTGTCCAGGTTGCAACTAATGAAAAACTGTTTTTT

j_gene: TRBJ1-2
abundance: -
d_gene: -
v_gene: TRBV15
CDR3aa: CATSSGGAASYGYTF
CDR3nt: TGTGCCACCAGCAGCGGCGGGGCAGCGAGCTATGGCTACACCTTC

j_gene: TRBJ1-6
abundance: -
d_gene: -
v_gene: TRBV25-1
CDR3aa: CASSDPKENSPLHF
CDR3nt: TGTGCCAGCAGTGATCCCAAGGAGAACTCACCCCTCCACTTT

j_gene: TRBJ1-1
abundance: -
d_gene: TRBD1
v_gene: TRBV29-1
CDR3aa: CSVLTGGTEAFF
CDR3nt: TGCAGCGTATTAACAGGGGGCACTGAAGCTTTCTTT

j_gene: TRBJ1-1
abundance: -
d_gene: -
v_gene: TRBV4-1
CDR3aa: CASSPRGTGTEAFF
CDR3nt: TGCGCCAGCAGCCCCCGGGGGACGGGGACTGAAGCTTTCTTT

j_gene: TRBJ2-3
abundance: -
d_gene: TRBD2
v_gene: TRBV5-1
CDR3aa: CASRPTPLAGKPTDTQYF
CDR3nt: TGCGCCAGCAGGCCTACTCCACTAGCGGGGAAGCCCACAGATACGCAGTATTTT

j_gene: TRBJ1-2
abundance: -
d_gene: TRBD1
v_gene: TRBV9
CDR3aa: CASSVADRDLFYGYTF
CDR3nt: TGTGCCAGCAGCGTAGCTGACAGGGATCTCTTCTATGGCTACACCTTC

j_gene: TRBJ1-5
abundance: few
d_gene: -
v_gene: TRBV9
CDR3aa: CASSSSDRSNQPQHF
CDR3nt: TGTGCCAGCAGCTCAAGCGACCGTAGCAATCAGCCCCAGCATTTT

j_gene: TRBJ2-1
abundance: -
d_gene: TRBD2
v_gene: TRBV5-6
CDR3aa: CASSYPRGDNEQFF
CDR3nt: TGTGCCAGCAGCTACCCACGGGGGGACAATGAGCAGTTCTTC

j_gene: TRBJ2-6
abundance: -
d_gene: -
v_gene: TRBV2
CDR3aa: CASRQAAEGANVLTF
CDR3nt: TGTGCCAGCAGACAAGCAGCGGAAGGGGCCAACGTCCTGACTTTC

j_gene: TRBJ1-2
abundance: -
d_gene: -
v_gene: TRBV6-5
CDR3aa: CASSYSTNYGYTF
CDR3nt: TGTGCCAGCAGTTACTCGACAAATTATGGCTACACCTTC

j_gene: TRBJ2-6
abundance: -
d_gene: TRBD1
v_gene: TRBV27
CDR3aa: CASSKGQGAPGANVLTF
CDR3nt: TGTGCCAGCAGTAAAGGACAGGGGGCGCCGGGGGCCAACGTCCTGACTTTC

j_gene: TRBJ2-1
abundance: once
d_gene: TRBD2
v_gene: TRBV7-9
CDR3aa: CASSPLAGWDEQFF
CDR3nt: TGTGCCAGCAGCCCACTAGCGGGGTGGGATGAGCAGTTCTTC

j_gene: TRBJ2-1
abundance: -
d_gene: TRBD2
v_gene: TRBV2
CDR3aa: CASSPTDPSGGLDEQFF
CDR3nt: TGTGCCAGCAGTCCAACCGACCCTAGCGGGGGGCTGGATGAGCAGTTCTTC

j_gene: TRBJ2-3
abundance: -
d_gene: TRBD1
v_gene: TRBV9
CDR3aa: CASSVDRGQGTDTQYF
CDR3nt: TGTGCCAGCAGCGTGGACAGGGGGCAGGGCACAGATACGCAGTATTTT

j_gene: TRBJ2-3
abundance: -
d_gene: TRBD2
v_gene: TRBV10-3
CDR3aa: CAISEPTSGGTDTQYF
CDR3nt: TGTGCCATCAGTGAGCCGACTAGCGGGGGGACAGATACGCAGTATTTT

j_gene: TRBJ2-7
abundance: -
d_gene: -
v_gene: TRBV27
CDR3aa: CASSPRAVYEQYF
CDR3nt: TGTGCCAGCAGTCCCAGGGCGGTGTACGAGCAGTACTTC

j_gene: TRBJ2-7
abundance: -
d_gene: -
v_gene: TRBV9
CDR3aa: CASSGGLNPYEQYF
CDR3nt: TGTGCCAGCAGCGGCGGTCTCAACCCCTACGAGCAGTACTTC

j_gene: TRBJ2-3
abundance: -
d_gene: TRBD2
v_gene: TRBV7-9
CDR3aa: CASRSGLSGGLEDTQYF
CDR3nt: TGTGCCAGCAGATCCGGTCTAAGCGGGGGACTCGAAGATACGCAGTATTTT

j_gene: TRBJ1-4
abundance: -
d_gene: TRBD1
v_gene: TRBV7-6
CDR3aa: CASSLGTGGPPRNEKLFF
CDR3nt: TGTGCCAGCAGCTTAGGGACAGGGGGCCCACCACGTAATGAAAAACTGTTTTTT

j_gene: TRBJ1-2
abundance: -
d_gene: TRBD1
v_gene: TRBV27
CDR3aa: CASRTGGGYGYTF
CDR3nt: TGTGCCAGCAGGACAGGGGGCGGCTATGGCTACACCTTC

j_gene: TRBJ2-5
abundance: -
d_gene: TRBD2
v_gene: TRBV19
CDR3aa: CASTRTSGVQETQYF
CDR3nt: TGTGCCAGTACGCGGACTAGCGGGGTCCAAGAGACCCAGTACTTC

j_gene: TRBJ1-1
abundance: -
d_gene: -
v_gene: TRBV5-6
CDR3aa: CASSVDRKGNTEAFF
CDR3nt: TGTGCCAGCAGCGTCGACAGGAAGGGGAACACTGAAGCTTTCTTT

j_gene: TRBJ2-6
abundance: once
d_gene: -
v_gene: TRBV5-6
CDR3aa: CASSRSYRAGANVLTF
CDR3nt: TGTGCCAGCAGCCGAAGTTACAGGGCTGGGGCCAACGTCCTGACTTTC

j_gene: TRBJ1-1
abundance: few
d_gene: TRBD1
v_gene: TRBV4-1
CDR3aa: CASSQDRFSGTGSRPEAFF
CDR3nt: TGCGCCAGCAGCCAAGATCGTTTCAGCGGGACAGGGTCGAGGCCTGAAGCTTTCTTT

j_gene: TRBJ1-2
abundance: -
d_gene: -
v_gene: TRBV12-5
CDR3aa: CASGSKGDTYGYTF
CDR3nt: TGTGCTAGTGGTTCGAAGGGGGACACCTATGGCTACACCTTC

j_gene: TRBJ2-7
abundance: -
d_gene: TRBD1
v_gene: TRBV13
CDR3aa: CASSLGQTGGYEQYF
CDR3nt: TGTGCCAGCAGCTTGGGCCAGACAGGGGGCTACGAGCAGTACTTC

j_gene: TRBJ1-2
abundance: few
d_gene: -
v_gene: TRBV27
CDR3aa: CASSPQGSYGYTF
CDR3nt: TGTGCCTCCTCCCCCCAGGGCAGCTATGGCTACACCTTC

j_gene: TRBJ2-1
abundance: -
d_gene: -
v_gene: TRBV4-3
CDR3aa: CASSQGTTGRYEQFF
CDR3nt: TGCGCCAGCAGCCAAGGAACGACAGGGAGGTATGAGCAGTTCTTC

j_gene: TRBJ2-7
abundance: -
d_gene: -
v_gene: TRBV11-2
CDR3aa: CASSLEAASSYEQYF
CDR3nt: TGTGCCAGCAGCTTAGAGGCGGCCAGCTCCTACGAGCAGTACTTC

j_gene: TRBJ2-3
abundance: -
d_gene: TRBD2
v_gene: TRBV19
CDR3aa: CASSRTSGSTDTQYF
CDR3nt: TGTGCCAGTAGTCGGACTAGCGGAAGCACAGATACGCAGTATTTT

j_gene: TRBJ1-4
abundance: -
d_gene: -
v_gene: TRBV13
CDR3aa: CASSHAGPNEKLFF
CDR3nt: TGTGCCAGCAGCCATGCGGGTCCTAATGAAAAACTGTTTTTT

j_gene: TRBJ1-3
abundance: -
d_gene: -
v_gene: TRBV29-1
CDR3aa: CSVVGVFDSGNTIYF
CDR3nt: TGCAGCGTTGTAGGGGTTTTCGACTCTGGAAACACCATATATTTT

j_gene: TRBJ1-2
abundance: -
d_gene: -
v_gene: TRBV19
CDR3aa: CASNKARDGYTF
CDR3nt: TGTGCCAGTAATAAGGCCCGGGATGGCTACACCTTC

j_gene: TRBJ2-7
abundance: -
d_gene: -
v_gene: TRBV15
CDR3aa: CATSRPGARGEQYF
CDR3nt: TGTGCCACCAGCAGACCCGGGGCCCGGGGGGAGCAGTACTTC

j_gene: TRBJ2-2
abundance: -
d_gene: TRBD2
v_gene: TRBV7-2
CDR3aa: CASSLDLAGGRTGELFF
CDR3nt: TGTGCCAGCAGCTTAGATCTAGCGGGGGGTCGGACCGGGGAGCTGTTTTTT

j_gene: TRBJ2-7
abundance: -
d_gene: -
v_gene: TRBV4-3
CDR3aa: CASSQERTARSYEQYF
CDR3nt: TGCGCCAGCAGCCAAGAGAGGACAGCCCGATCCTACGAGCAGTACTTC

j_gene: TRBJ1-2
abundance: -
d_gene: -
v_gene: TRBV15
CDR3aa: CATSRQGISYGYTF
CDR3nt: TGTGCCACCAGCAGACAGGGGATCAGCTATGGCTACACCTTC

j_gene: TRBJ1-4
abundance: -
d_gene: -
v_gene: TRBV25-1
CDR3aa: CAVRVGEKLFF
CDR3nt: TGTGCCGTCAGGGTGGGAGAAAAACTGTTTTTT

j_gene: TRBJ1-1
abundance: once
d_gene: TRBD1
v_gene: TRBV19
CDR3aa: CASSIGTGGFGDTEAFF
CDR3nt: TGTGCCAGTAGTATCGGGACAGGGGGCTTTGGGGACACTGAAGCTTTCTTT

j_gene: TRBJ2-7
abundance: once
d_gene: -
v_gene: TRBV5-6
CDR3aa: CASSYRESYEQYF
CDR3nt: TGTGCCAGCAGCTACAGGGAGTCCTACGAGCAGTACTTC

j_gene: TRBJ2-3
abundance: -
d_gene: TRBD2
v_gene: TRBV9
CDR3aa: CASSVRDYYTDTQYF
CDR3nt: TGTGCCAGCAGCGTCCGGGACTACTACACAGATACGCAGTATTTT

j_gene: TRBJ1-1
abundance: -
d_gene: TRBD1
v_gene: TRBV4-3
CDR3aa: CASSQGAGGTEAFF
CDR3nt: TGCGCCAGCAGCCAAGGGGCAGGGGGCACTGAAGCTTTCTTT

j_gene: TRBJ2-1
abundance: -
d_gene: TRBD1
v_gene: TRBV7-9
CDR3aa: CASSHEGQGRGEQFF
CDR3nt: TGTGCCAGCAGCCACGAAGGACAGGGACGGGGTGAGCAGTTCTTC

j_gene: TRBJ1-4
abundance: -
d_gene: -
v_gene: TRBV7-9
CDR3aa: CASGERGSNEKLFF
CDR3nt: TGTGCCAGCGGGGAAAGGGGTTCTAATGAAAAACTGTTTTTT

j_gene: TRBJ2-1
abundance: -
d_gene: TRBD2
v_gene: TRBV4-3
CDR3aa: CASSPGTSGGGTNEQFF
CDR3nt: TGCGCCAGCAGCCCCGGGACTAGCGGGGGGGGGACCAATGAGCAGTTCTTC

j_gene: TRBJ1-1
abundance: -
d_gene: -
v_gene: TRBV5-6
CDR3aa: CASSFEGGTEAFF
CDR3nt: TGTGCCAGCAGCTTCGAGGGGGGGACTGAAGCTTTCTTT

j_gene: TRBJ2-1
abundance: -
d_gene: -
v_gene: TRBV5-6
CDR3aa: CASSSDRFMVNEQFF
CDR3nt: TGTGCCAGCAGCTCTGACAGGTTTATGGTGAATGAGCAGTTCTTC

j_gene: TRBJ1-1
abundance: -
d_gene: TRBD1
v_gene: TRBV19
CDR3aa: CASSIRGQGAVGTEAFF
CDR3nt: TGTGCCAGTAGCATCCGGGGACAGGGGGCAGTCGGAACTGAAGCTTTCTTT